What follows is one T cell receptor beta chain and its context. Its matching antigen is unknown. Trimming cost V 4 bases and J 4 bases, with 11 bases left between them. There are 13 residues in the CDR3. The germline gives CDR1 MDHEN, CDR2 SYDVKM. This entry comes from a study of radiation and T cells in renal cell carcinoma. In the study overall: Nephrectomy followed 15 Gy stereotactic body radiation by 4 weeks. Study conclusions and caveats: Without pretreatment biopsies, baseline tumor clonotype presence was undetermined.

As to time point: blood 2 weeks post-SBRT. The treatment denotes: 15 Gy SBRT to primary tumor, nephrectomy 4 weeks later. Radiation-treated patients gave blood at baseline, week 2 and week 4. The patient's renal cell carcinoma had clear cell pathology. Assay: immunoSEQ multiplex PCR; the TCRdb copy retains only in-frame clones and omits some. The sample includes 100,000 to 150,000 clones, 85% to 90% of them seen just once. The sequence derives from a woman in her 70s with renal cell carcinoma. The gene calls are TRBV28 and TRBJ2-7, with D possibly TRBD1 on 6 matching bases. Material: blood, obtained from a patient whose treatment included radiotherapy and nephrectomy. The CDR3 nucleotides are TGTGCCAGCAGTTCGGACAGCTTATACGAGCAGTACTTC. Protein: CASSSDSLYEQYF.